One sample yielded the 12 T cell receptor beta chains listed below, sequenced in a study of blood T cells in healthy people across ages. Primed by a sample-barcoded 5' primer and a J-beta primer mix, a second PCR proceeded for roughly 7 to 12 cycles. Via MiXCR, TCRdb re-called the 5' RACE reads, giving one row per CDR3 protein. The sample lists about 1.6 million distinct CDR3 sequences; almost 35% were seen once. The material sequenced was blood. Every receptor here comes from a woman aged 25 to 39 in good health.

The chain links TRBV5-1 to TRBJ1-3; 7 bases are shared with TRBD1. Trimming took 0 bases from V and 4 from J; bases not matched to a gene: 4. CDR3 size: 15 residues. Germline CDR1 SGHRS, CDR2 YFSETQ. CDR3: CASSLAGTEGNTIYF. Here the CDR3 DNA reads TGCGCCAGCAGCTTGGCCGGGACAGAAGGAAACACCATATATTTT.

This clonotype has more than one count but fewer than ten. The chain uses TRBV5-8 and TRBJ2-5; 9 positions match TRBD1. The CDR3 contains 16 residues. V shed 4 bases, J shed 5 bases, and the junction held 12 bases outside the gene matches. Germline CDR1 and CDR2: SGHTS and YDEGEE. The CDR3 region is CASSIGTGRWKETQYF. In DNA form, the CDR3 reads TGTGCCAGCAGCATAGGGACAGGGAGATGGAAGGAGACCCAGTACTTC.

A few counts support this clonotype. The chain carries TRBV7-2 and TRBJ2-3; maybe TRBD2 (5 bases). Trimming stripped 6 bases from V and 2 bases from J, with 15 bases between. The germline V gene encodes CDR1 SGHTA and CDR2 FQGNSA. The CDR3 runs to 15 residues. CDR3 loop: CASSSREGPTDTQYF. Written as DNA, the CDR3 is TGTGCCAGCAGTTCCCGGGAAGGCCCCACAGATACGCAGTATTTT. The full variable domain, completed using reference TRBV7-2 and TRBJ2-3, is GAGVSQSPSNKVTEKGKDVELRCDPISGHTALYWYRQSLGQGLEFLIYFQGNSAPDKSGLPSDRFSAERTGGSVSTLTIQRTQQEDSAVYLCASSSREGPTDTQYFGPGTRLTVL.

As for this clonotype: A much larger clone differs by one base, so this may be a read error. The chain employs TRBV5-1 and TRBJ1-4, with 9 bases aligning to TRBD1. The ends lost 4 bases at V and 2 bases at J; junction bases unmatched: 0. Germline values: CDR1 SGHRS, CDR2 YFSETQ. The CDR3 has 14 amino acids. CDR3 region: CASSGQGTNEKLFF. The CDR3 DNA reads TGCGCCAGCAGCGGACAGGGGACTAATGAAAAACTGTTTTTT.

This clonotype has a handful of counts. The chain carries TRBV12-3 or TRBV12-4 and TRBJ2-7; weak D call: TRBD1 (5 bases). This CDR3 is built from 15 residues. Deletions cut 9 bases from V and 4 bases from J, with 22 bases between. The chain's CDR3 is CASKRKQDHGYEQYF. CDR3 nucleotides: TGTGCCAGTAAACGCAAACAGGACCACGGGTACGAGCAGTACTTC.

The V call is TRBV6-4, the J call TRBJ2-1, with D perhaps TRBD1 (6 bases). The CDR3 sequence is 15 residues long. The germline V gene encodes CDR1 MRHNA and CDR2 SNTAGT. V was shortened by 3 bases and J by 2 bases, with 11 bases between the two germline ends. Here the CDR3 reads CASSENSGAYNEQFF. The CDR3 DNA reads TGTGCCAGCAGTGAAAACTCAGGGGCCTACAATGAGCAGTTCTTC.

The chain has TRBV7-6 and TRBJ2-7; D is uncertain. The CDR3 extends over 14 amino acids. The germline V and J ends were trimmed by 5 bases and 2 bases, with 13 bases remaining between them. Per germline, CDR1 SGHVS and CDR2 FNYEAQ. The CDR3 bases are TGTGCCAGCAGCCTGGATACTACAGCCTACGAGCAGTACTTC. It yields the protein CASSLDTTAYEQYF.

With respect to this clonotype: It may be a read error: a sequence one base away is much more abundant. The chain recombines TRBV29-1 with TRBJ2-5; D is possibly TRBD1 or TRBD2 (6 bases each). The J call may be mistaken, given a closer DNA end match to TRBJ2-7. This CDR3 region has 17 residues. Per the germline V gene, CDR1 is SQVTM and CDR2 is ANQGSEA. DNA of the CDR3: TGCAGCGTTGAAGCCCTCCTCGGAGGGGGTTACCCCTACGAGCAGTACTTC. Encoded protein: CSVEALLGGGYPYEQYF.

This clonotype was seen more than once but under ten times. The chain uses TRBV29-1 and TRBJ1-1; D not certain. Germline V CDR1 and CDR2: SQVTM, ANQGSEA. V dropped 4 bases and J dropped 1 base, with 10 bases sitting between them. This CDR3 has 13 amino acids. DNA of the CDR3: TGCAGCGTTGGATCGGGCAGGAACACTGAAGCTTTCTTT. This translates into CSVGSGRNTEAFF.

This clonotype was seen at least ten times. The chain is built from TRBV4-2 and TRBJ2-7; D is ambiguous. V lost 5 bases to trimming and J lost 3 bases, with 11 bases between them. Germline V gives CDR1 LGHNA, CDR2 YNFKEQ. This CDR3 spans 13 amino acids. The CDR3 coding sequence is TGTGCCAGCAGCGCCTCTGGAAACTACGAGCAGTACTTC. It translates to CASSASGNYEQYF.

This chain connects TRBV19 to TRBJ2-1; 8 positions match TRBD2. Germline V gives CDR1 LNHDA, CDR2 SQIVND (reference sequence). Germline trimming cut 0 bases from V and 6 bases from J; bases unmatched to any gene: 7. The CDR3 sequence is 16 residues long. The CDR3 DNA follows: TGTGCCAGTAGTATAGACCGGGAGGGCCTGGTCAATGAGCAGTTCTTC. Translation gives CASSIDREGLVNEQFF.

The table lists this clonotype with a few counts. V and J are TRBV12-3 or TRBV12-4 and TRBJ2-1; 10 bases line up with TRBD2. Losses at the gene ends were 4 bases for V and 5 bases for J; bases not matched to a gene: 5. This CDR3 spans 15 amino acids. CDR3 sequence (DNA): TGTGCCAGCAGTTACTTAGCGGGGGGCCACAATGAGCAGTTCTTC. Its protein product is CASSYLAGGHNEQFF.